The present TCR beta chain was sequenced within a study of blood T cells in healthy people across ages. This clonotype occurred a few times. Using a J-beta primer mix together with a sample-barcoded 5' primer, a second PCR was run for roughly 7 to 12 cycles. Via MiXCR, TCRdb re-called the 5' RACE reads, giving one row per CDR3 protein. This table holds about 1.8 million distinct CDR3 sequences, about 50% found once. Trimming removed 2 bases at V and 7 bases at J, with 16 bases between. The length of the CDR3 is 15 residues. CDR1 and CDR2 from the germline V gene are SGDLS and YYNGEE. This chain links TRBV9 with TRBJ2-1; tentative D call: TRBD2 (7 bases). This sequence was found in a woman between 35 and 50 years old in good health. The source material was blood. The CDR3 DNA reads as TGTGCCAGCAGCGTCTCGGGGGGCTGGACGAATGAGCAGTTCTTC. This sequence encodes CASSVSGGWTNEQFF.